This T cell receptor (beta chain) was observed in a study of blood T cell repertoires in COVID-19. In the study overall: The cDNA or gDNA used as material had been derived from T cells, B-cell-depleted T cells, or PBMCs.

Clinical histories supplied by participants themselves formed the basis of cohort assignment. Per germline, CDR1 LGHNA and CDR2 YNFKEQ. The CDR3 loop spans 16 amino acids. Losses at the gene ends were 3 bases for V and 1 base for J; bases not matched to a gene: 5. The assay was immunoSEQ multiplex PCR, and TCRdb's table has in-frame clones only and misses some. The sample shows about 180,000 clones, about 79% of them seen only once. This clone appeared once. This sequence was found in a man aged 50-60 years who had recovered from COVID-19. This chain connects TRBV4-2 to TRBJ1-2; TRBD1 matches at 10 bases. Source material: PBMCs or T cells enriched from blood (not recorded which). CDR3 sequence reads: CASSHLGTGDNYGYTF. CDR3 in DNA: TGTGCCAGCAGCCACCTAGGGACAGGGGATAACTATGGCTACACCTTC.